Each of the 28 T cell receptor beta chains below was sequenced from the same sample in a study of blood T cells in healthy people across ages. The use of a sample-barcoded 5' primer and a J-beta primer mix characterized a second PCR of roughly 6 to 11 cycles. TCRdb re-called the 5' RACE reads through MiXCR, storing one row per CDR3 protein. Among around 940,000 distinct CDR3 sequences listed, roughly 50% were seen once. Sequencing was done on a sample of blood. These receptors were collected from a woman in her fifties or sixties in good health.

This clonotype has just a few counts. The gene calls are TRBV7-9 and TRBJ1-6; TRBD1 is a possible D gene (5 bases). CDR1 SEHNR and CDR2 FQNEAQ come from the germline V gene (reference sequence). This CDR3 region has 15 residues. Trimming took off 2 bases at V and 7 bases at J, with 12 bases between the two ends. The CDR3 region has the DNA TGTGCCAGCAGCTTACCGACAGTACAGAATTCACCCCTCCACTTT. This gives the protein CASSLPTVQNSPLHF.

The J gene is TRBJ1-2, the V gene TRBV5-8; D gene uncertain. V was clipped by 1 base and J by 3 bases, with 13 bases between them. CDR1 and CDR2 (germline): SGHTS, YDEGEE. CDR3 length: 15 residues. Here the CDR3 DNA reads TGTGCCAGCAGCTTGCGGGCCGGGAGGTACTATGGCTACACCTTC. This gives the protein CASSLRAGRYYGYTF.

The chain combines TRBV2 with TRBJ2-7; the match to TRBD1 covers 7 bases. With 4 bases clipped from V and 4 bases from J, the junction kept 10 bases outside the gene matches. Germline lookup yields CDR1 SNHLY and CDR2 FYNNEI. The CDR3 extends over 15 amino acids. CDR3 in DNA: TGTGCCAGCAGTGGAAGGGGACAGCGGCCTTACGAGCAGTACTTC. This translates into CASSGRGQRPYEQYF. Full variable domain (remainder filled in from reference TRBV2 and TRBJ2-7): EPEVTQTPSHQVTQMGQEVILRCVPISNHLYFYWYRQILGQKVEFLVSFYNNEISEKSEIFDDQFSVERPDGSNFTLKIRSTKLEDSAMYFCASSGRGQRPYEQYFGPGTRLTVT.

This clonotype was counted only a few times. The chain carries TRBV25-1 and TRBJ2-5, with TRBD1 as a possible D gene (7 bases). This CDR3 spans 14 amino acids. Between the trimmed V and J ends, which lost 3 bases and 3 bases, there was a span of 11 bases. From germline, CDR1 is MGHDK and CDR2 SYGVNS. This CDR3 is CASSDRGAKETQYF. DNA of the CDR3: TGTGCCAGCAGTGACAGGGGGGCAAAAGAGACCCAGTACTTC. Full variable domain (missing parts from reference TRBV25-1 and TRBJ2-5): EADIYQTPRYLVIGTGKKITLECSQTMGHDKMYWYQQDPGMELHLIHYSYGVNSTEKGDLSSESTVSRIRTEHFPLTLESARPSHTSQYLCASSDRGAKETQYFGPGTRLLVL.

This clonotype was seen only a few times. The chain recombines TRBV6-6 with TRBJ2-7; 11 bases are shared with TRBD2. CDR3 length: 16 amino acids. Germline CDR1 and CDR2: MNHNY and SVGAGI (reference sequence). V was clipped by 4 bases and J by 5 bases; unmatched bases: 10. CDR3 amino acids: CASSSHASGRKDEQYF. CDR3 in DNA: TGTGCCAGCAGTTCCCACGCTAGCGGGAGGAAAGACGAGCAGTACTTC.

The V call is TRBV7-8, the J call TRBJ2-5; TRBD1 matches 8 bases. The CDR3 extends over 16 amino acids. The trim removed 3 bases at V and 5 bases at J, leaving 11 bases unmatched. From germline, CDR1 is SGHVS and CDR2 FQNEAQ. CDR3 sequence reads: CASSFGSQGALETQYF. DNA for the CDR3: TGTGCCAGCAGCTTCGGGAGTCAGGGGGCCCTGGAGACCCAGTACTTC.

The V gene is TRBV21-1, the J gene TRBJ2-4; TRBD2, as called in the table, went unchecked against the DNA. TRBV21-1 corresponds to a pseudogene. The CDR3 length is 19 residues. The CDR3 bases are TGTGCCAGCAGCAGCCTCCGGCTGGGGGAGACTCTAGCCAAAAACATTCAGTACTTC. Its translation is CASSSLRLGETLAKNIQYF.

The CDR3, as DNA: TGTGCCAGCAGTTTAGACAGGGGGCAAAACACAGATACGCAGTATTTT. It encodes CASSLDRGQNTDTQYF. The chain joins TRBV12-3 or TRBV12-4 to TRBJ2-3, with 9 bases matching TRBD1. V was clipped by 1 base and J by 2 bases; unmatched bases: 4. CDR3 length: 16 residues.

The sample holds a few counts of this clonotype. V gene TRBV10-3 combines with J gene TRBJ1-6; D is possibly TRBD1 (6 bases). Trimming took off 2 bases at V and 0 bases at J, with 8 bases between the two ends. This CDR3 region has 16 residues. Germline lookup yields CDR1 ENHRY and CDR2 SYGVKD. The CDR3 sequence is CAISEGGGSYNSPLHF. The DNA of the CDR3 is TGTGCCATCAGTGAGGGAGGGGGCTCCTATAATTCACCCCTCCACTTT.

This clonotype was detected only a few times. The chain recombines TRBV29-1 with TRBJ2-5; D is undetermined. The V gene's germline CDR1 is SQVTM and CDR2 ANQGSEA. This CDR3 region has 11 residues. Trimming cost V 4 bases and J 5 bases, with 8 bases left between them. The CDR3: CSVGLRETQYF. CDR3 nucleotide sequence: TGCAGCGTTGGATTGAGGGAGACCCAGTACTTC.

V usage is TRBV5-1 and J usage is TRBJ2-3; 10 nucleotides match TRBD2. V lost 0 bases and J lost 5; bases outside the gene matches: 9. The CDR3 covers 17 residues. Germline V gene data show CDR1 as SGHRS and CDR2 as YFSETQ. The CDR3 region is CASSLAGLADFKDTQYF. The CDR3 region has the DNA TGCGCCAGCAGCTTGGCCGGACTAGCGGATTTCAAAGATACGCAGTATTTT.

The CDR3 reads CASSFPGLMNTEAFF. CDR3 in DNA: TGTGCCAGCAGCTTCCCGGGACTGATGAACACTGAAGCTTTCTTT. The V gene is TRBV11-1, the J gene TRBJ1-1, with a weak D call TRBD1 (5 bases). Between the trimmed V and J ends, which lost 3 bases and 0 bases, there was a span of 11 bases. CDR3 length equals 15 residues. Germline V gene lookup returns CDR1 SGHAT and CDR2 FQDESV (reference sequence).

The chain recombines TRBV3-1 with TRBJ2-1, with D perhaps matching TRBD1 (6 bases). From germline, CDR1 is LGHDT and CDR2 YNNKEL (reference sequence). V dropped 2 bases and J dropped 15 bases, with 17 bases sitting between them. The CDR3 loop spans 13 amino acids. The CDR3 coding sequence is TGTGCCAGCAGCCAAAATGGGCCCAGGGGCGCGTTCTTC. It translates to CASSQNGPRGAFF.

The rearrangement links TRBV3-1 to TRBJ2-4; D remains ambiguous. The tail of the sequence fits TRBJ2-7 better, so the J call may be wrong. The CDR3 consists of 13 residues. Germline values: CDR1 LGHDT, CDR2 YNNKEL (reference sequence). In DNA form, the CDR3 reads TGTGCCAGCAGCCAAGACAGACATGGCGAGCAGTACTTC. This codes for CASSQDRHGEQYF.

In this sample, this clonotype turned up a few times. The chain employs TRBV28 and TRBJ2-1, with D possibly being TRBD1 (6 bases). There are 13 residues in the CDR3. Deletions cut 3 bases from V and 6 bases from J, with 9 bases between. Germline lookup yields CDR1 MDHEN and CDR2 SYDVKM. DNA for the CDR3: TGTGCCAGCAGTTTTCGAGGGGGCAATGAGCAGTTCTTC. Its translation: CASSFRGGNEQFF.

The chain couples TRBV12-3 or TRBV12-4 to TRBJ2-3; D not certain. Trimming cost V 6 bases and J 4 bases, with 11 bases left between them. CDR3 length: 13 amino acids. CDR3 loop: CASSRSEPDTQYF. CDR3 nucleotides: TGTGCCAGCAGCCGGAGCGAACCAGATACGCAGTATTTT.

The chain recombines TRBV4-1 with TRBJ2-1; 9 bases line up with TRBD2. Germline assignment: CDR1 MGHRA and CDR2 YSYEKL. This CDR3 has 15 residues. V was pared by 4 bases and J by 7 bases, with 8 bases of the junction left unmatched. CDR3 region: CASSPQRGGGNEQFF. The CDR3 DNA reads TGCGCCAGCAGCCCCCAGCGCGGGGGGGGAAATGAGCAGTTCTTC.

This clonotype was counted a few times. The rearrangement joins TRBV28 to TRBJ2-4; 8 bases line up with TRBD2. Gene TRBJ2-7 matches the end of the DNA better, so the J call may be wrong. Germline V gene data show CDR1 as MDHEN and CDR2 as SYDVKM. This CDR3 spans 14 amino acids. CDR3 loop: CASSLSGSSHEQYF. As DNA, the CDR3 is TGTGCCAGCAGTTTAAGCGGGAGTTCCCACGAGCAGTACTTC.

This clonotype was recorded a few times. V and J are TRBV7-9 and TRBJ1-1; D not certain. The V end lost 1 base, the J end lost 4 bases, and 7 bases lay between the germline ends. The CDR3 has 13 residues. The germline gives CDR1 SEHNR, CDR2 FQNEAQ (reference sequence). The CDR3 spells CASSLESVTEAFF. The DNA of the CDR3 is TGTGCCAGCAGCTTAGAGAGTGTCACTGAAGCTTTCTTT.

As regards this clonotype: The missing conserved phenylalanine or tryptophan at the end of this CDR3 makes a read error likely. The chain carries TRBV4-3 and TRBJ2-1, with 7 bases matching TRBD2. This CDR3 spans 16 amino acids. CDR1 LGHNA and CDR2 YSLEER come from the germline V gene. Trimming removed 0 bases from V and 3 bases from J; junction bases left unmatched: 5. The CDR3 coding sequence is TGCGCCAGCAGCCAAGAAACAGCGGGAAGCTACAATGAGCAGTTCTTA. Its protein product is CASSQETAGSYNEQFL.

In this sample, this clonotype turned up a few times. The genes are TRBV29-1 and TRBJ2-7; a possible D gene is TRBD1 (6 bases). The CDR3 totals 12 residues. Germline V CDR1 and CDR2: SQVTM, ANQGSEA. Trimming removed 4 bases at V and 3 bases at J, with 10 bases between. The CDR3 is CSVAKGDYEQYF. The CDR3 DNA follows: TGCAGCGTTGCAAAGGGGGACTACGAGCAGTACTTC.

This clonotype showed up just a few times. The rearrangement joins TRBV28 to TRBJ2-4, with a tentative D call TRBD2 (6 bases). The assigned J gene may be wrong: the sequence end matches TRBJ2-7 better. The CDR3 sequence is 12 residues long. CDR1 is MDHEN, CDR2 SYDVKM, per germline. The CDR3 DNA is TGTGCCAGCAGTTTGCGGGGCTTCGAGCAGTACTTC. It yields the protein CASSLRGFEQYF.

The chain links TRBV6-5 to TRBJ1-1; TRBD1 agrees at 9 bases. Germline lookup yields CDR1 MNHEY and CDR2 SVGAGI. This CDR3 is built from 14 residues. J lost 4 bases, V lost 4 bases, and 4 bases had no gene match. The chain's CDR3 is CASSWETGGTEAFF. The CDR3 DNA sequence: TGTGCCAGCAGTTGGGAGACAGGGGGCACTGAAGCTTTCTTT.

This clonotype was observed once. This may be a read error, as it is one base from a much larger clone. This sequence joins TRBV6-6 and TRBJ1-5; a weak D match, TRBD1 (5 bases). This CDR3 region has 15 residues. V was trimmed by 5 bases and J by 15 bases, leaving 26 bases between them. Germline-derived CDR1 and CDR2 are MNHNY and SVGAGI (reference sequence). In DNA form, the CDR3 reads TGTGCCAGCAGTAGCCAACTGGGGGGTTCGTTTGCCCGGCATTTT. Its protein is CASSSQLGGSFARHF.

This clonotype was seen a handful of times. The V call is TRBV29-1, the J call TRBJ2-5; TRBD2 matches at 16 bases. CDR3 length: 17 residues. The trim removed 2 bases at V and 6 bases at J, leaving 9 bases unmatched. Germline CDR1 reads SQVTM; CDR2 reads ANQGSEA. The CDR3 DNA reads TGCAGCGTTGAAAACACGGGACTAGCGGGAGGGGGACAGACCCAGTACTTC. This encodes CSVENTGLAGGGQTQYF.

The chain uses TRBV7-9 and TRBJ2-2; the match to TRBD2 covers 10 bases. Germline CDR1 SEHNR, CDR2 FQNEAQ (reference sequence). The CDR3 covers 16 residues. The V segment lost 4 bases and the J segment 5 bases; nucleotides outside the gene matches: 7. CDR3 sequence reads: CASSSSSGSVTGELFF. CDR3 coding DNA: TGTGCCAGCAGCTCCTCTAGCGGGAGCGTTACCGGGGAGCTGTTTTTT.

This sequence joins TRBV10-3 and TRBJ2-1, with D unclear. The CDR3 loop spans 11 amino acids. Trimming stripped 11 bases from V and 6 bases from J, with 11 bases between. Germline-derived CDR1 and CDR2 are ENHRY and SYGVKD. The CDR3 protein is CALGPLNEQFF. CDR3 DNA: TGTGCCCTTGGACCCCTCAATGAGCAGTTCTTC.

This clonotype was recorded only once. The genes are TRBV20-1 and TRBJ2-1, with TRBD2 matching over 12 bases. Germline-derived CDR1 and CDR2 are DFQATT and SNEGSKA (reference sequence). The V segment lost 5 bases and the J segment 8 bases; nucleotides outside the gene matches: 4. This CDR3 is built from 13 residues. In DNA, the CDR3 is TGCAGTGCTCCGACTAGCGGGAGACATGAGCAGTTCTTC. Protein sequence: CSAPTSGRHEQFF.